This TCR beta chain was sequenced in a study of cytomegalovirus exposure and HLA in healthy donors. Background on the study: Earlier work reported some 110 million unique TCR beta sequences from about 179 million T cells.

Overall study results and limits: There was a cluster of highly shared sequence variants that was likely a sequencing artifact. Most CMV-associated TCR beta chains appeared HLA-restricted in a later analysis. Among TCR sequences, most were rare, though some public TCRs appeared in many donors.

PCR amplification relied on 60 Vbeta primers (plus 13 Jbeta primers). TCRdb's copy holds only in-frame clones and misses some; the assay was immunoSEQ multiplex PCR. Of approximately 120,000 clones listed, about 74% are singletons. This clone was detected only a few times. Its antigen is unidentified. Per the germline V gene, CDR1 is LGHNA and CDR2 is YSLEER. CDR3 length equals 12 residues. The ends were cut back, 4 bases at V and 7 bases at J, with 8 bases in the middle. The receptor comes from a woman in her 50s in good health and CMV-seropositive. V usage is TRBV4-3 and J usage is TRBJ1-5; D remains unclear. The source material was PBMCs. CDR3 sequence: CASSLARQPQHF. In nucleotides, the CDR3 is TGCGCCAGCAGCCTGGCGCGGCAGCCCCAGCATTTT.